This is a list of T cell receptor beta chains from one sample in a study of blood T cell repertoires in COVID-19. Using immunoSEQ multiplex PCR, the repertoire was profiled, and TCRdb retains in-frame clones only, with some absent. This table holds 100,000 to 120,000 clones, approximately 85% found once. The specimen was peripheral blood. These receptor sequences come from a woman aged 55 to 70 with acute or convalescent COVID-19. CDR3s include the opening cysteine and the closing phenylalanine or tryptophan. D genes are given only for firm matches. The size of a clone is reported for some rows only, either as once, few or many, or as a class for expanded clones.

v_gene	d_gene	j_gene	abundance	CDR3aa	CDR3nt
TRBV29-1	NA	TRBJ2-2	NA	CSVEAPGAGELFF	TGCAGCGTTGAGGCACCCGGAGCCGGGGAGCTGTTTTTT
TRBV5-6	NA	TRBJ1-5	few	CASSLGGRGNQPQHF	TGTGCCAGCAGCTTGGGGGGCCGTGGGAATCAGCCCCAGCATTTT
TRBV6-5	NA	TRBJ1-1	NA	CASSYSPARSTEAFF	TGTGCCAGCAGTTACTCCCCCGCTAGGAGCACTGAAGCTTTCTTT
TRBV7-9	TRBD1	TRBJ1-3	few	CASSFDRGSGNTIYF	TGTGCCAGCAGCTTTGACAGGGGTTCGGGAAACACCATATATTTT
TRBV6-6	TRBD1	TRBJ1-6	NA	CASSLNRGQVDSPLHF	TGTGCCAGCAGTCTAAACAGGGGGCAAGTCGATTCACCCCTCCACTTT
TRBV6-5	NA	TRBJ1-2	NA	CASGSTIGYTF	TGTGCCAGCGGCTCGACTATCGGCTACACCTTC
TRBV21-1	NA	TRBJ2-7	NA	CASSKGGGQGEQYF	TGTGCCAGCAGCAAAGGAGGCGGGCAGGGGGAGCAGTACTTC
TRBV11-3	TRBD1	TRBJ2-7	NA	CASSLADLQGFNEQYF	TGTGCCAGCAGCTTAGCGGACCTACAGGGGTTCAACGAGCAGTACTTC
TRBV6-6	TRBD1	TRBJ2-5	few	CASSRDRTVVRQETQYF	TGTGCCAGCAGTCGGGACAGGACCGTAGTCCGACAAGAGACCCAGTACTTC
TRBV7-9	NA	TRBJ1-6	NA	CASGQDNSPLHF	TGTGCCAGCGGACAAGATAATTCACCCCTCCACTTT
TRBV2	NA	TRBJ2-3	NA	CASSEARRGAGDTQYF	TGTGCCAGCAGTGAAGCGCGACGGGGGGCCGGAGATACGCAGTATTTT
TRBV10-3	NA	TRBJ1-2	NA	CAITQRQVDGYTF	TGTGCCATCACCCAAAGGCAGGTCGACGGCTACACCTTC
TRBV28	NA	TRBJ1-1	once	CASSFAIQGSTEAFF	TGTGCCAGCAGTTTCGCAATACAGGGAAGCACTGAAGCTTTCTTT
TRBV6-5	TRBD1	TRBJ1-1	NA	CASNYGTGEYTEAFF	TGTGCCAGCAATTACGGGACAGGGGAGTACACTGAAGCTTTCTTT
TRBV6-4	NA	TRBJ1-2	NA	CASSAEQGGYGYTF	TGTGCCAGCAGTGCCGAGCAGGGCGGCTATGGCTACACCTTC
TRBV27	NA	TRBJ1-2	NA	CASSFTPGTGGYTF	TGTGCCAGCAGTTTTACCCCGGGGACTGGAGGCTACACCTTC
TRBV4-3	NA	TRBJ2-5	NA	CASSQGGLETQYF	TGCGCCAGCAGCCAAGGCGGGTTAGAGACCCAGTACTTC
TRBV9	TRBD1	TRBJ1-3	NA	CASSGRAQGVPGNTIYF	TGTGCCAGCAGCGGGAGGGCCCAGGGGGTTCCTGGAAACACCATATATTTT
TRBV2	TRBD1	TRBJ1-6	NA	CASTPGQRNSPLHF	TGTGCCAGCACACCGGGACAGAGAAATTCACCCCTCCACTTT
TRBV11-3	NA	TRBJ1-4	once	CASSKDTNEKLFF	TGTGCCAGCAGCAAGGACACAAATGAAAAACTGTTTTTT
TRBV4-1	TRBD1	TRBJ2-5	NA	CASSPTLDRQETQYF	TGCGCCAGCAGCCCGACCCTGGACAGGCAAGAGACCCAGTACTTC
TRBV28	NA	TRBJ1-5	once	CATRRGGEDQPQHF	TGTGCCACTCGACGGGGGGGCGAAGATCAGCCCCAGCATTTT
TRBV19	TRBD1	TRBJ2-2	NA	CASSLRDRVLFF	TGTGCCAGTAGTCTCCGGGACAGGGTACTGTTTTTT
TRBV4-2	TRBD2	TRBJ2-3	few	CASGERGGRTDTQYF	TGTGCCAGCGGCGAACGGGGGGGCCGTACAGATACGCAGTATTTT
TRBV28	NA	TRBJ2-2	NA	CASSQGVNTGELFF	TGTGCCAGCAGTCAAGGGGTTAACACCGGGGAGCTGTTTTTT
TRBV11-1	TRBD1	TRBJ1-1	NA	CASSLRTGQGRTEAFF	TGTGCCAGCAGCTTAAGGACGGGACAGGGAAGGACTGAAGCTTTCTTT
TRBV6-5	TRBD1	TRBJ1-1	NA	CASSLDRGGTEAFF	TGTGCCAGCAGCCTAGACAGGGGAGGGACTGAAGCTTTCTTT
TRBV7-3	NA	TRBJ2-1	NA	CASSLAPGYNEQFF	TGTGCCAGCAGCTTAGCTCCGGGCTACAATGAGCAGTTCTTC
TRBV2	NA	TRBJ1-2	NA	CASSPRYGYTF	TGTGCCAGCAGTCCGCGGTATGGCTACACCTTC
TRBV11-3	TRBD1	TRBJ2-2	NA	CASQQGYTGELFF	TGTGCCAGCCAACAGGGGTACACCGGGGAGCTGTTTTTT
TRBV4-2	TRBD1	TRBJ1-1	NA	CASSQITGVSGTEAFF	TGTGCCAGCAGCCAAATAACAGGGGTGTCGGGCACTGAAGCTTTCTTT
TRBV10-3	NA	TRBJ2-5	NA	CAISSISGSQETQYF	TGTGCCATCAGTTCGATTTCCGGGAGCCAAGAGACCCAGTACTTC
TRBV4-1	NA	TRBJ2-7	few	CASSLGTAYEQYF	TGCGCCAGCAGCTTAGGTACAGCCTACGAGCAGTACTTC
TRBV24-1	TRBD2	TRBJ2-3	NA	CATSDPQRGDTDTQYF	TGTGCCACCAGTGATCCTCAACGGGGGGACACAGATACGCAGTATTTT
TRBV5-1	TRBD1	TRBJ2-3	NA	CASSAGQVTDTQYF	TGCGCCAGCAGCGCCGGACAGGTCACAGATACGCAGTATTTT
TRBV6-5	NA	TRBJ1-1	few	CASSYSSRNTEAFF	TGTGCCAGCAGTTACTCGTCCCGGAACACTGAAGCTTTCTTT
TRBV28	TRBD1	TRBJ1-2	NA	CASTVPTGDNYGYTF	TGTGCCAGCACCGTCCCGACAGGGGATAACTATGGCTACACCTTC
TRBV4-2	NA	TRBJ1-1	NA	CASSLTYDKNTEAFF	TGTGCCAGCAGCCTAACATACGACAAGAACACTGAAGCTTTCTTT
TRBV28	NA	TRBJ1-2	NA	CASSLIDYGYTF	TGTGCCAGCAGTTTGATAGACTATGGCTACACCTTC
TRBV2	TRBD1	TRBJ1-6	NA	CASREGQGNSPLHF	TGTGCCAGCAGGGAGGGACAGGGGAATTCACCCCTCCACTTT
TRBV12-3/TRBV12-4	NA	TRBJ2-7	NA	CASSWSQGYEQYF	TGTGCCAGCAGTTGGTCCCAGGGCTACGAGCAGTACTTC
TRBV24-1	NA	TRBJ1-1	NA	CATSDSTGTRDTEAFF	TGTGCCACCAGTGATTCGACCGGGACAAGAGACACTGAAGCTTTCTTT
TRBV12-3/TRBV12-4	NA	TRBJ2-7	NA	CASSLRGGYEQYF	TGTGCCAGCAGTTTAAGGGGCGGCTACGAGCAGTACTTC
TRBV2	NA	TRBJ2-3	NA	CASSGGDGTDTQYF	TGTGCCAGCAGTGGGGGGGACGGCACAGATACGCAGTATTTT
TRBV2	TRBD1	TRBJ2-7	once	CATGDRAHEQYF	TGTGCCACCGGGGACAGGGCCCACGAGCAGTACTTC